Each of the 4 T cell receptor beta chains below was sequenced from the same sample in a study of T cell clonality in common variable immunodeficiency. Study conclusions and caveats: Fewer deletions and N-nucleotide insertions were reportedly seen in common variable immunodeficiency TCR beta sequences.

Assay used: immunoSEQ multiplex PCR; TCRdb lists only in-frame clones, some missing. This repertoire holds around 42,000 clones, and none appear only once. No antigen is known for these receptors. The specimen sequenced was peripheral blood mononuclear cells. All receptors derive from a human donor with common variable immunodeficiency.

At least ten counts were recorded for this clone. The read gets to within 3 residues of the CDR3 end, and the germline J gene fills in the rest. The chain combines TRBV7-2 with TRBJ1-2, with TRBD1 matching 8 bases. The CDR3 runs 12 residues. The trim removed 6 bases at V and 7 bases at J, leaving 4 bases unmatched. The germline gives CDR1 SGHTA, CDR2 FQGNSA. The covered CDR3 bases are TGTGCCAGCAGGCAGGGGGCAGGTGGC. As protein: CASRQGAGG. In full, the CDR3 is CASRQGAGGYTF. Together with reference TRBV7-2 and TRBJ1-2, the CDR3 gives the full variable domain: GAGVSQSPSNKVTEKGKDVELRCDPISGHTALYWYRQSLGQGLEFLIYFQGNSAPDKSGLPSDRFSAERTGGSVSTLTIQRTQQEDSAVYLCASRQGAGGYTFGSGTRLTVV.

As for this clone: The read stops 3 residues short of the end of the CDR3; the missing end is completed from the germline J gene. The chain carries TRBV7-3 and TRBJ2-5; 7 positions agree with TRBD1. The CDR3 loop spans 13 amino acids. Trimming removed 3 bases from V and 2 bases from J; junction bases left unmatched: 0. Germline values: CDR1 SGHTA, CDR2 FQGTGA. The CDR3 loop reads CASSLGQQETQYF. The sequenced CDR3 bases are TGTGCCAGCAGCTTGGGACAGCAAGAGACC.

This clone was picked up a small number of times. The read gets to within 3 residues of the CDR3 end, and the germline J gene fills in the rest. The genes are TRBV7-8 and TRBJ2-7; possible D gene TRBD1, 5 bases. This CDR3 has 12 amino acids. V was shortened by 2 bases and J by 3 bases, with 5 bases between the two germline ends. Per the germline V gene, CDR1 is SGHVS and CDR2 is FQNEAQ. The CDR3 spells CASSLQGYEQYF. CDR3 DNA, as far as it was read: TGTGCCAGCAGCTTACAGGGCTACGAG.

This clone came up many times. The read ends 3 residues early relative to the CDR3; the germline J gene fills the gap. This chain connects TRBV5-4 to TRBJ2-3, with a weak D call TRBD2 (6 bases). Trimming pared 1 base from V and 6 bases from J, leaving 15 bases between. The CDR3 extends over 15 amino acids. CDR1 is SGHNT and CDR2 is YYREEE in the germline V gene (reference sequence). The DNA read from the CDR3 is TGTGCCAGCAGCTTGATGGGCCAGGCGGGGGATACG. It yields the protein CASSLMGQAGDT. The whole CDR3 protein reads CASSLMGQAGDTQYF.